This TCR beta chain was recorded in a study of blood T cell repertoires in COVID-19. About the research overall: Samples came from the United States, Italy and Spain, spanning acute and convalescent COVID-19.

Participants were placed into cohorts based on the clinical history they reported. In Cohort 3, a recovered donor had either two negative PCRs, clearance, or symptom resolution. This clone appeared once. The data were produced by immunoSEQ multiplex PCR, yet TCRdb's version contains in-frame clones alone and is incomplete. The sample shows 250,000 to 300,000 clones, 80% to 90% of them seen only once. The CDR3 loop spans 17 amino acids. The germline CDR1 and CDR2 sequences are SGHRS and YFSETQ. J gave up 5 bases and V 4 bases, and 17 bases lay outside the gene matches. The receptor comes from a man aged 18 to 29 who had recovered from COVID-19. The sequencing sample was made of PBMCs or T cells enriched from blood (not recorded which). The chain has TRBV5-1 and TRBJ2-5; 7 positions match TRBD2. The CDR3, as DNA: TGCGCCAGCAGCCCTCAACCGCTAGCGGCGGCGGGGGAGACCCAGTACTTC. As protein: CASSPQPLAAAGETQYF.